This T cell receptor (beta chain) derives from a study of blood T cells in healthy people across ages. This clonotype was counted between two and nine times. Its specificity is not known. Next came a second PCR, run for roughly 6 to 11 cycles, which used a sample-barcoded 5' primer along with a J-beta primer mix. TCRdb called the 5' RACE reads again in MiXCR, with one record for every CDR3 protein. The sample consists of about 640,000 distinct CDR3 sequences, less than 45% of them appearing once. Broader study findings: When one million T cells were used, diversity estimates were thought to be underestimates. Age advanced and TCR beta diversity per million T cells fell, roughly linearly.

Total RNA, at least 6 micrograms per sample, came from PBMCs. The CDR3 covers 15 residues. Trimming took off 4 bases at V and 5 bases at J, with 18 bases between the two ends. Per the germline V gene, CDR1 is SGHTA and CDR2 is FQGNSA. The receptor's source is a man older than 75 in good health. Sequencing was done on a sample of blood. This chain uses TRBV7-2 with TRBJ2-7; D gene uncertain. The CDR3 region has the DNA TGTGCCAGCAGCTCCACCAGGTCGCCAGAACACGAGCAGTACTTC. It encodes CASSSTRSPEHEQYF.